This T cell receptor (beta chain) was sequenced during a study of T cell responses to AZD1222 COVID-19 vaccine. General study results and limits: Repertoire collection took place solely once the T cell response had peaked. It was only a handful of AZD1222 recipients who were seropositive at baseline. Most donors were white British and more were female, and clonal diversity was possibly underestimated. CD4 TCRs linked to vaccination spanned spike, dominating at 160-218 and 743-854.

Libraries were prepared by immunoSEQ multiplex PCR; TCRdb keeps only in-frame clonotypes and omits some of them. The sample records about 130,000 clones, about nine tenths being singletons. Germline lookup yields CDR1 LGHDT and CDR2 YNNKEL (reference sequence). The CDR3 runs to 17 residues. J was trimmed by 4 bases and V by 4 bases; bases with no gene match: 15. As to this clone: Its antigen is unknown.

The chain recombines TRBV3-1 (or the pseudogene TRBV3-2) with TRBJ1-2, with TRBD1 matching over 7 bases. This TCR was recovered from an adult in good health. The sequencing here drew on peripheral blood, taken on day 0 of AZD1222 vaccination. This CDR3 reads CASSPTRTQGSRYGYTF. CDR3 DNA: TGTGCCAGCAGCCCCACAAGAACACAGGGGAGCCGCTATGGCTACACCTTC.